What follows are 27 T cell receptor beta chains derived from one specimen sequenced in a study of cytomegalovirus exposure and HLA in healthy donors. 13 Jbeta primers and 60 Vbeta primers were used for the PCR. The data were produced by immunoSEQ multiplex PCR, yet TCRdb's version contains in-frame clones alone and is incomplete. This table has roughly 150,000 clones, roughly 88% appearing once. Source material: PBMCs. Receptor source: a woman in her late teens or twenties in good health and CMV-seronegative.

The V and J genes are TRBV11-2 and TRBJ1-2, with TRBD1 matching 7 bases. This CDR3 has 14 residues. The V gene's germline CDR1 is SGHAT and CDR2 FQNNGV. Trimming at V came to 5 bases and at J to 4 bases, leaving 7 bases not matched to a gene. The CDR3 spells CASSQRQGPYGYTF. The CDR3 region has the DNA TGTGCCAGCAGCCAGCGACAGGGTCCCTATGGCTACACCTTC.

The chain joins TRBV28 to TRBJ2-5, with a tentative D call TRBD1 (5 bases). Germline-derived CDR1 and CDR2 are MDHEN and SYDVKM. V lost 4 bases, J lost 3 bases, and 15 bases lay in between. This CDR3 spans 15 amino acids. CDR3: CASSSNGHLKETQYF. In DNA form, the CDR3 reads TGTGCCAGCAGTTCAAATGGACACCTCAAAGAGACCCAGTACTTC.

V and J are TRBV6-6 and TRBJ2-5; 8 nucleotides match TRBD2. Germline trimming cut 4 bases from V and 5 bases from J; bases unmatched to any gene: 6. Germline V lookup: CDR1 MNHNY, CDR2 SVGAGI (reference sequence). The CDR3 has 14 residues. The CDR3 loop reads CASSSRGGAETQYF. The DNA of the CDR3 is TGTGCCAGCAGTTCACGGGGGGGCGCGGAGACCCAGTACTTC.

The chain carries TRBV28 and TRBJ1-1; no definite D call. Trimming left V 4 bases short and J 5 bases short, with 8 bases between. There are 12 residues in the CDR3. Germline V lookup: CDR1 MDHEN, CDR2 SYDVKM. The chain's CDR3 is CASSSRVTEAFF. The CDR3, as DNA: TGTGCCAGCAGTTCACGGGTTACTGAAGCTTTCTTT.

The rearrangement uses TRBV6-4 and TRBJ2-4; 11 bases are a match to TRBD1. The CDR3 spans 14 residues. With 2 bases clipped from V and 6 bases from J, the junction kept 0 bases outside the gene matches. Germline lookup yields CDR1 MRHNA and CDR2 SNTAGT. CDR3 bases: TGTGCCAGCAGTGACGGACAGGGGGCAAACATTCAGTACTTC. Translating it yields CASSDGQGANIQYF.

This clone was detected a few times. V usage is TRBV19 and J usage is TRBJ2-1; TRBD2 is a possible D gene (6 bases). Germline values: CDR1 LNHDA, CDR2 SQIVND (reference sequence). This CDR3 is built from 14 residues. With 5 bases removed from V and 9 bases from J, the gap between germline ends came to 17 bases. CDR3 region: CASSSWEELGEQFF. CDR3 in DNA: TGTGCCAGTAGTTCTTGGGAGGAGTTGGGTGAGCAGTTCTTC.

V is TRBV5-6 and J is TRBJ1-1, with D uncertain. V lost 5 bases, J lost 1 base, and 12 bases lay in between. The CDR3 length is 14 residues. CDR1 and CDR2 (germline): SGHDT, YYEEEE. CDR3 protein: CASRIQTGNTEAFF. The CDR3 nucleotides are TGTGCCAGCAGAATCCAGACGGGGAACACTGAAGCTTTCTTT.

The CDR3 DNA is TGTGCCAGCAGCTCACAGGGCCCTATTGAAGCTTTCTTT. This gives the protein CASSSQGPIEAFF. V usage is TRBV11-1 and J usage is TRBJ1-1; the D gene is possibly TRBD1 (6 bases). Germline CDR1 reads SGHAT; CDR2 reads FQDESV (reference sequence). The CDR3 runs 13 residues. V was clipped by 4 bases and J by 7 bases, with 13 bases between them.

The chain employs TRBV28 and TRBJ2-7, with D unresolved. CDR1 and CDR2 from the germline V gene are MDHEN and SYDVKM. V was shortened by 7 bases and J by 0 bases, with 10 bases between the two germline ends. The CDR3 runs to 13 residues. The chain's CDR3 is CASMNWSSYEQYF. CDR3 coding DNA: TGTGCCAGCATGAACTGGAGCTCCTACGAGCAGTACTTC.

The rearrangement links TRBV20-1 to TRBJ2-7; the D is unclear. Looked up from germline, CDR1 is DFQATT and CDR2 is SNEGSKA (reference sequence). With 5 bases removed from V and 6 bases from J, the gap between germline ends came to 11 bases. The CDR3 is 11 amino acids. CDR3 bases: TGCAGTGCTGCACCGGGTTCCGAGCAGTACTTC. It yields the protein CSAAPGSEQYF.

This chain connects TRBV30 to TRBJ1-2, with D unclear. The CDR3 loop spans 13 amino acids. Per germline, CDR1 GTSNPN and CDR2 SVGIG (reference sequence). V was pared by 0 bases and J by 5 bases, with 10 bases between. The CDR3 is CAWSVSSGYGYTF. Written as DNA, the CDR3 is TGTGCCTGGAGTGTTAGTTCGGGGTATGGCTACACCTTC.

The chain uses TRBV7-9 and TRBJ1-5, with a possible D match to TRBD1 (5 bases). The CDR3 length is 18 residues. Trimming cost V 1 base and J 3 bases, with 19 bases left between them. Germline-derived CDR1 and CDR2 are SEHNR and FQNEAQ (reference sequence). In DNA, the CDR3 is TGTGCCAGCAGCTTAGTTGGGTCAGGGAAAAGGAACAATCAGCCCCAGCATTTT. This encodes CASSLVGSGKRNNQPQHF.

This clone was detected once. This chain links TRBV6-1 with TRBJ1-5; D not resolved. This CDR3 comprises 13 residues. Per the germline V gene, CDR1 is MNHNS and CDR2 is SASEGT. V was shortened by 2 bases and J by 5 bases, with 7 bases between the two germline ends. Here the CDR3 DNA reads TGTGCCAGCAGTGAAAACAGCCATCAGCCCCAGCATTTT. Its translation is CASSENSHQPQHF.

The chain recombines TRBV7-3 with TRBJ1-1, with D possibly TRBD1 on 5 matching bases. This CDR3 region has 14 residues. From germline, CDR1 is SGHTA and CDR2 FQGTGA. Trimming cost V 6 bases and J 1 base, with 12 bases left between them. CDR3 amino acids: CASSSQGSNTEAFF. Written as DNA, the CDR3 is TGTGCCAGCAGTTCTCAGGGCTCGAACACTGAAGCTTTCTTT. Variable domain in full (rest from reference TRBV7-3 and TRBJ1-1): GAGVSQTPSNKVTEKGKYVELRCDPISGHTALYWYRQSLGQGPEFLIYFQGTGAADDSGLPNDRFFAVRPEGSVSTLKIQRTERGDSAVYLCASSSQGSNTEAFFGQGTRLTVV.

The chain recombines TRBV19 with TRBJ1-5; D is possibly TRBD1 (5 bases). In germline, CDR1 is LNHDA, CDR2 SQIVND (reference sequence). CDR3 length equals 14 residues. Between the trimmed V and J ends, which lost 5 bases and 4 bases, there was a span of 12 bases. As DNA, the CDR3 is TGTGCCAGTAGTGACCCGGGGGTTAATCAGCCCCAGCATTTT. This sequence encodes CASSDPGVNQPQHF. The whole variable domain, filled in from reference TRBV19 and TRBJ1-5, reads DGGITQSPKYLFRKEGQNVTLSCEQNLNHDAMYWYRQDPGQGLRLIYYSQIVNDFQKGDIAEGYSVSREKKESFPLTVTSAQKNPTAFYLCASSDPGVNQPQHFGDGTRLSIL.

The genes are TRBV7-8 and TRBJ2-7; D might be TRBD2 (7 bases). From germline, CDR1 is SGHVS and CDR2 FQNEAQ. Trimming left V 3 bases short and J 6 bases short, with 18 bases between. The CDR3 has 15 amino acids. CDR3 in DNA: TGTGCCAGCAGCTTTTCTCCCCGGGGGGCGAGCGAGCAGTACTTC. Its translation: CASSFSPRGASEQYF.

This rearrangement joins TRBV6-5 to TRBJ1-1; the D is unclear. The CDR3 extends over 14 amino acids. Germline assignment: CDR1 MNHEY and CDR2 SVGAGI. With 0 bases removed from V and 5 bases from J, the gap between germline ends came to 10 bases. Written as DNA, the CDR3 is TGTGCCAGCAGTTACTCGTGGAGGCGAACTGAAGCTTTCTTT. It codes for CASSYSWRRTEAFF.

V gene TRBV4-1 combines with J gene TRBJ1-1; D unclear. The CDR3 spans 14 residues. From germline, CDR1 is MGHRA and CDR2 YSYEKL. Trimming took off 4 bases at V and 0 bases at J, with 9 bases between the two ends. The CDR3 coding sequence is TGCGCCAGCAGCCGAGGGAGGTTGAACACTGAAGCTTTCTTT. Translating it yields CASSRGRLNTEAFF.

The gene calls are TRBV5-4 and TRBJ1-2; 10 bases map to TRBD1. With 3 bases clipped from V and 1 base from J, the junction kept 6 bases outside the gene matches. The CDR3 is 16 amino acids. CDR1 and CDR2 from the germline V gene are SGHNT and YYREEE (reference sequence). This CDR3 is CASSWGQGTINYGYTF. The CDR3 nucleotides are TGTGCCAGCAGCTGGGGACAGGGGACAATTAACTATGGCTACACCTTC. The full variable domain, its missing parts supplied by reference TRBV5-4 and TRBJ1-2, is ETGVTQSPTHLIKTRGQQVTLRCSSQSGHNTVSWYQQALGQGPQFIFQYYREEENGRGNFPPRFSGLQFPNYSSELNVNALELDDSALYLCASSWGQGTINYGYTFGSGTRLTVV.

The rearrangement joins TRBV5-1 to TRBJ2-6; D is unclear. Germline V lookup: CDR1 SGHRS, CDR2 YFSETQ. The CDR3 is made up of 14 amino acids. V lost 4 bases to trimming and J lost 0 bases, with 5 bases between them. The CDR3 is CASSPGSGANVLTF. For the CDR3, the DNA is TGCGCCAGCAGCCCCGGCTCTGGGGCCAACGTCCTGACTTTC.

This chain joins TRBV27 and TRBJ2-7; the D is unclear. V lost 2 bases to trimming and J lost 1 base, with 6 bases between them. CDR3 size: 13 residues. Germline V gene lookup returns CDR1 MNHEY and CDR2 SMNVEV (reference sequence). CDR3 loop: CASSLRVSYEQYF. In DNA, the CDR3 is TGTGCCAGCAGTTTACGCGTTTCCTACGAGCAGTACTTC.

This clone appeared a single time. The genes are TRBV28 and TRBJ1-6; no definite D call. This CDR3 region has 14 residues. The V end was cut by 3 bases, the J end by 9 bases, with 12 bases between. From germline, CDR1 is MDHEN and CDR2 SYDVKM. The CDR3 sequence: CASSFPGRPSPLHF. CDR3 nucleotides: TGTGCCAGCAGTTTTCCGGGTAGACCTTCACCCCTCCACTTT.

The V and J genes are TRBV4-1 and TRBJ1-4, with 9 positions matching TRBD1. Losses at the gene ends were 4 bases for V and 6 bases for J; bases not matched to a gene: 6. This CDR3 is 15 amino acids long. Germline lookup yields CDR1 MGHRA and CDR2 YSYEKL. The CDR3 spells CASSRGQGLYEKLFF. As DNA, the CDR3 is TGCGCCAGCAGCCGGGGACAGGGCCTTTATGAAAAACTGTTTTTT.

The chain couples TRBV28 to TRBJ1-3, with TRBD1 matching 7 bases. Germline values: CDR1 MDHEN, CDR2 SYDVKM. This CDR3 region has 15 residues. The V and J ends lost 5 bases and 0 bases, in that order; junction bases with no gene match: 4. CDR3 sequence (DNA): TGTGCCAGCAGTGACAGGGTGAACTCTGGAAACACCATATATTTT. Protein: CASSDRVNSGNTIYF.

CDR3 nucleotide sequence: TGTGCCAGCAGCTTGGGGCAGGTTAATGAAAAACTGTTTTTT. This translates into CASSLGQVNEKLFF. The chain couples TRBV28 to TRBJ1-4; perhaps TRBD1 as D (5 bases). Germline CDR1 reads MDHEN; CDR2 reads SYDVKM. This CDR3 is built from 14 residues. Trimming removed 6 bases at V and 4 bases at J, with 12 bases between. The entire variable domain, with the rest obtained from reference TRBV28 and TRBJ1-4, is as follows: DVKVTQSSRYLVKRTGEKVFLECVQDMDHENMFWYRQDPGLGLRLIYFSYDVKMKEKGDIPEGYSVSREKKERFSLILESASTNQTSMYLCASSLGQVNEKLFFGSGTQLSVL.

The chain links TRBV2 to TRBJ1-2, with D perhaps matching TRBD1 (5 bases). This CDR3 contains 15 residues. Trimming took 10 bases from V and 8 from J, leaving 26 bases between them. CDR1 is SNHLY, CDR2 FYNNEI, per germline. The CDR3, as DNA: TGTGCCAACTCCTCCGGGACTCCGGACATAGGGGGCTACACCTTC. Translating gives CANSSGTPDIGGYTF.

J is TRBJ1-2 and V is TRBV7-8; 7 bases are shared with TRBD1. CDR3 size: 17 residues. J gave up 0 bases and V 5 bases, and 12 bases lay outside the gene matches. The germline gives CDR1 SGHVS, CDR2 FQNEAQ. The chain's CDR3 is CASSPSEGAPTNYGYTF. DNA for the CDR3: TGTGCCAGCAGCCCCTCGGAGGGGGCCCCAACTAACTATGGCTACACCTTC.